This TCR beta chain emerged from a study of CD8+CD57+ T cells in acquired aplastic anemia. Study observations and caveats: Significant differences in CD8+ Simpson's diversity were not observed between patients and controls.

A word on this clonotype: Antigen specificity is unknown. At one end, the junction sequence differs from germline, possibly due to a read error.

Genomic DNA templated the TCR beta VDJ and CDR3 profiling. TCRdb re-called the reads through MiXCR, storing one row per CDR3 protein. Altogether 100,000 to 150,000 distinct CDR3 sequences are present, 41% being singletons, with the ten largest covering less than 8.5%. The CDR3 has 13 residues. Germline CDR1 is MNHEY and CDR2 is SVGAGI. J is TRBJ2-1 and V is TRBV6-5; TRBD2 agrees at 7 bases. This clonotype was sampled from a human donor in good health, serving as a control. Sequenced sample: sorted CD4+, CD8+, or CD8+CD57+ T cells (not recorded which) from PBMCs. The CDR3 loop is CVSSLGGGSEQFF. In DNA form, the CDR3 reads TGTGTCAGCAGTTTGGGGGGGGGGAGTGAGCAGTTCTTC.